This section outlines one TCR beta chain sequence together with its context. The method was immunoSEQ multiplex PCR; TCRdb's version includes in-frame clones alone and lacks a portion of them. This sample carries around 250,000 clones, about 86% of them seen once, and the ten largest clones take roughly 3.1%. The source of the sample is a study of blood T cell repertoires in COVID-19. The V and J ends lost 3 bases and 5 bases, in that order; junction bases with no gene match: 7. This CDR3 contains 14 residues. Germline loops: CDR1 SGDLS, CDR2 YYNGEE. The specimen was PBMCs or T cells enriched from blood (not recorded which). V is TRBV9 and J is TRBJ2-5; 7 bases align to TRBD2. The origin of this receptor is a middle-aged man who had recovered from COVID-19. The CDR3, as DNA: TGTGCCAGCAGCGATTTAAGCGGGGTCGAGACCCAGTACTTC. It translates to CASSDLSGVETQYF.